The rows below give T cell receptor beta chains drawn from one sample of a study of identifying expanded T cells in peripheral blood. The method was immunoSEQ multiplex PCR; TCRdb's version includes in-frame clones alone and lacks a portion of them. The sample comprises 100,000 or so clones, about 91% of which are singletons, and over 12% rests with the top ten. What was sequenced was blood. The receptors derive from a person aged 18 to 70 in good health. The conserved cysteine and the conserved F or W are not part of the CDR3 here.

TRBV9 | ASSGWDEKLF
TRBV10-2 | ASSSQGNQPQH
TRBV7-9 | ASSFRTVMNTEAF
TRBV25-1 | ASSESPAGPSTDTQY
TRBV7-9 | ASSSTGERGYT
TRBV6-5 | ASSLAGANVLT
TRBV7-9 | ASSFERSSSYEQY
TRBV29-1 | TGGGDTQY
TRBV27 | ASRKTGGGQPQH
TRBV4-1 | ASSQFAGTGITGELF
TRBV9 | ASSGQVGSYNEQF
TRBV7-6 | ASSLGLAGYTQY
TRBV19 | ASSRGPYGEKLF
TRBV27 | ASSLGGVRNEQF
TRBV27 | ASSPLAGGLNEQF
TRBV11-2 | ASSFVQGSTNEKLF
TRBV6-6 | ASSYGSGDQPQH